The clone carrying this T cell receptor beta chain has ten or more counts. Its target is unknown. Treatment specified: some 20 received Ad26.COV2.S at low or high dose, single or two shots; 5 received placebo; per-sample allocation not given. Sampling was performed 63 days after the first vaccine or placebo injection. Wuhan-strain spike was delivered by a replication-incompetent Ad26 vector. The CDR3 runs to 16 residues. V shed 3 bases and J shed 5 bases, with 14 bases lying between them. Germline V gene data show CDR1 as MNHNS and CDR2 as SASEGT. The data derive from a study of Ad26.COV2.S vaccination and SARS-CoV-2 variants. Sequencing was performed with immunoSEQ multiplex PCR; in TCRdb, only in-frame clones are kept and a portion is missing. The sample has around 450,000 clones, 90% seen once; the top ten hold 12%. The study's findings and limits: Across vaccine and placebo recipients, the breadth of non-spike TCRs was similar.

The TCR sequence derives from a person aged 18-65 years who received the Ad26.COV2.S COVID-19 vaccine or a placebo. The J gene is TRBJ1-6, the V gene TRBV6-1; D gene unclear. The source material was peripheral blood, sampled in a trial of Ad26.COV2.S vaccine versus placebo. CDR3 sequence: CASSDEPSVNNSPLHF. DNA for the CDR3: TGTGCCAGCAGTGATGAGCCCTCGGTCAATAATTCACCCCTCCACTTT.